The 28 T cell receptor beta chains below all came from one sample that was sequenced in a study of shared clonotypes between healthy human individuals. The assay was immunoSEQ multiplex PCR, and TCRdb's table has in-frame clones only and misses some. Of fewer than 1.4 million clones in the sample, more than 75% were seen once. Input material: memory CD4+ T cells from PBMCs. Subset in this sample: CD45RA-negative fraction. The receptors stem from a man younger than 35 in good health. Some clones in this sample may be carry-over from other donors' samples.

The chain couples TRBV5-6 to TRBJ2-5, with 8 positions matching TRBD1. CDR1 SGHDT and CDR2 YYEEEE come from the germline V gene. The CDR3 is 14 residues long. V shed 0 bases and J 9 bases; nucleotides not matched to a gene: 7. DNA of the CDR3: TGTGCCAGCAGCTTGGACGGGACAGGTCGGGCCCAGTACTTC. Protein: CASSLDGTGRAQYF.

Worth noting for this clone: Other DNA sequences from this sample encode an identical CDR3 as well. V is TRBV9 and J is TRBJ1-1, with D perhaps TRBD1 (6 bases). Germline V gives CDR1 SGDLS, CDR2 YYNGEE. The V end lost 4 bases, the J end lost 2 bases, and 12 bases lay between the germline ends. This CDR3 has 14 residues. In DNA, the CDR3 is TGTGCCAGCAGCCCACAGGGAGGAAACACTGAAGCTTTCTTT. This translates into CASSPQGGNTEAFF. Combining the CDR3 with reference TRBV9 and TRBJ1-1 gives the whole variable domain DSGVTQTPKHLITATGQRVTLRCSPRSGDLSVYWYQQSLDQGLQFLIQYYNGEERAKGNILERFSAQQFPDLHSELNLSSLELGDSALYFCASSPQGGNTEAFFGQGTRLTVV.

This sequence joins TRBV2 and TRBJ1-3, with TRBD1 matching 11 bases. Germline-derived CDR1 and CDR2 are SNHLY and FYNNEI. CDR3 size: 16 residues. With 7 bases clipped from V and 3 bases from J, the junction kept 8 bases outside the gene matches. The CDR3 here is CASTRQGQGVGNTIYF. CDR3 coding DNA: TGTGCCAGCACCAGGCAGGGACAGGGGGTTGGAAACACCATATATTTT.

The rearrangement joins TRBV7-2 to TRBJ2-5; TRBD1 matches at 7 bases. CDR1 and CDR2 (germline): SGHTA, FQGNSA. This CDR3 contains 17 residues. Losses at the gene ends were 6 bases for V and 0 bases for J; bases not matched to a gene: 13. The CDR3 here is CASRKATGLGDQETQYF. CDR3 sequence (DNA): TGTGCCAGCAGGAAAGCGACAGGGCTTGGGGACCAAGAGACCCAGTACTTC.

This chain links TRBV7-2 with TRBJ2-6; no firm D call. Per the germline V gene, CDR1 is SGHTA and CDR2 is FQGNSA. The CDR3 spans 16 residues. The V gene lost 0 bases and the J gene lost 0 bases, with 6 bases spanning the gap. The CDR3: CASSLAASSGANVLTF. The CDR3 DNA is TGTGCCAGCAGCTTAGCGGCGAGCTCTGGGGCCAACGTCCTGACTTTC.

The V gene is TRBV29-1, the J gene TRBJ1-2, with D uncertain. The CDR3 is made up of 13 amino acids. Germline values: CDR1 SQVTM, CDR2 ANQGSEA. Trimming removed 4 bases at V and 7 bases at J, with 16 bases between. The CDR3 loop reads CSVVGRDVGGYTF. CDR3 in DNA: TGCAGCGTTGTGGGCAGAGACGTTGGTGGCTACACCTTC.

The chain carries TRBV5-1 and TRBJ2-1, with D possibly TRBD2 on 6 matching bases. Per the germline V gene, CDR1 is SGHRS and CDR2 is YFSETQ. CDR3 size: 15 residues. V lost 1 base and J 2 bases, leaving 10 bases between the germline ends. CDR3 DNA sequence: TGCGCCAGCAGCTTGACCGGGAGAACCTACAATGAGCAGTTCTTC. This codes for CASSLTGRTYNEQFF.

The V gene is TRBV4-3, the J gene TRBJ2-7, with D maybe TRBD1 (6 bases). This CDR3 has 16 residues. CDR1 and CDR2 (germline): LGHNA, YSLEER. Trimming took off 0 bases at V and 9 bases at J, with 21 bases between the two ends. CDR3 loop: CASSQDQGPPTERQYF. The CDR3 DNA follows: TGCGCCAGCAGCCAAGATCAGGGGCCCCCTACGGAGCGGCAGTACTTC.

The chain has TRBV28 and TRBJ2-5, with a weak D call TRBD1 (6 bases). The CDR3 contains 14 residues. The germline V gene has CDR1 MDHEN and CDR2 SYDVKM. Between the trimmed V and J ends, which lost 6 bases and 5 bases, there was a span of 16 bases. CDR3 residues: CASRGGSLIETQYF. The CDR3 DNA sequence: TGTGCCAGCAGAGGGGGTTCGCTAATCGAGACCCAGTACTTC. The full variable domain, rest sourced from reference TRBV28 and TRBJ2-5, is DVKVTQSSRYLVKRTGEKVFLECVQDMDHENMFWYRQDPGLGLRLIYFSYDVKMKEKGDIPEGYSVSREKKERFSLILESASTNQTSMYLCASRGGSLIETQYFGPGTRLLVL.

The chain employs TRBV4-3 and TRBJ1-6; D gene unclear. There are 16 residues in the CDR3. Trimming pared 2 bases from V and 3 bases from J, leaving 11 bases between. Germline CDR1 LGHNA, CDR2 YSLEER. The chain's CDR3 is CASSQTRSSYNSPLHF. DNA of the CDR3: TGCGCCAGCAGCCAAACACGCAGCAGCTATAATTCACCCCTCCACTTT.

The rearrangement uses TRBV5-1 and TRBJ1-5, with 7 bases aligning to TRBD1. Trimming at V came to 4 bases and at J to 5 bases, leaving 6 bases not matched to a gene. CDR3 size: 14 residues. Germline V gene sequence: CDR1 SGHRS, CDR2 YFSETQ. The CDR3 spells CASSPQGGDQPQHF. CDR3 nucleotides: TGCGCCAGCAGCCCTCAGGGGGGGGATCAGCCCCAGCATTTT.

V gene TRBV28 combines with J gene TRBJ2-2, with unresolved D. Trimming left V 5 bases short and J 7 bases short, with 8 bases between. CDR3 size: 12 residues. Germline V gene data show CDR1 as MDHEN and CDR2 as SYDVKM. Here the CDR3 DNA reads TGTGCCAGCAGTCCCCTGGACGGGGAGCTGTTTTTT. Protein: CASSPLDGELFF.

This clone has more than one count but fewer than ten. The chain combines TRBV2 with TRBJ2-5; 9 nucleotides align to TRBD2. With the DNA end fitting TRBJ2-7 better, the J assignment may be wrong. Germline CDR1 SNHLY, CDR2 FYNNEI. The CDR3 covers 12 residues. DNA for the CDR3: TGTGCCAGCACTAGCGGGAAGTACGAGCAGTACTTC. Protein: CASTSGKYEQYF.

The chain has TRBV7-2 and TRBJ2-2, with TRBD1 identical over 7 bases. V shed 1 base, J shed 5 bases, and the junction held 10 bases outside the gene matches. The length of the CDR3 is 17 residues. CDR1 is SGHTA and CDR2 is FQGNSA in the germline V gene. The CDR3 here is CASSLGPDRVRTGELFF. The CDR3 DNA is TGTGCCAGCAGCTTAGGCCCTGACAGGGTTCGGACCGGGGAGCTGTTTTTT.

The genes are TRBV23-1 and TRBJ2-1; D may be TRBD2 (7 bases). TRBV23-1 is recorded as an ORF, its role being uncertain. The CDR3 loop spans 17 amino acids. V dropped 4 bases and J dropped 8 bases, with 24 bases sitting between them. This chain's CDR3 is CASSLRGGGILIDEQFF. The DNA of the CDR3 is TGCGCCAGCAGTCTTAGGGGGGGCGGGATTCTTATCGATGAGCAGTTCTTC.

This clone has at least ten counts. CDR3 region: CASSPRTYYGYTF. Written as DNA, the CDR3 is TGTGCCAGCAGCCCCAGGACGTACTATGGCTACACCTTC. The V gene is TRBV9, the J gene TRBJ1-2; no definite D call. CDR1 and CDR2 from the germline V gene are SGDLS and YYNGEE. The CDR3 runs 13 residues. The V gene lost 4 bases and the J gene lost 3 bases, with 10 bases spanning the gap.

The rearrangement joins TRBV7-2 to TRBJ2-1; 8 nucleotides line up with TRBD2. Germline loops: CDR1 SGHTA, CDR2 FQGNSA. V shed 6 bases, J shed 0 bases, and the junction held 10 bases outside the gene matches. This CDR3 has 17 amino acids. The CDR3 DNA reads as TGTGCCAGCAGGTCCTCCTGGGCGGGAGGCTCCTACAATGAGCAGTTCTTC. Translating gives CASRSSWAGGSYNEQFF.

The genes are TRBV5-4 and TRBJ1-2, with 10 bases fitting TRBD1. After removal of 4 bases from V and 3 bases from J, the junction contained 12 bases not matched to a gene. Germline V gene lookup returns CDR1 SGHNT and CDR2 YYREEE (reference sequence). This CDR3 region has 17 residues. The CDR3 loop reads CASSLSLGGQGDYGYTF. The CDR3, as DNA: TGTGCCAGCAGCCTAAGCTTAGGAGGACAGGGGGACTATGGCTACACCTTC.

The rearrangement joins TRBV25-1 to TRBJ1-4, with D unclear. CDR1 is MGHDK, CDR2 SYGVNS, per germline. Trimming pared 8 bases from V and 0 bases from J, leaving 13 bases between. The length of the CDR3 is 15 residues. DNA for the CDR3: TGTGCCAGCTCCCGAGCCATTGCAACTAATGAAAAACTGTTTTTT. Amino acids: CASSRAIATNEKLFF.

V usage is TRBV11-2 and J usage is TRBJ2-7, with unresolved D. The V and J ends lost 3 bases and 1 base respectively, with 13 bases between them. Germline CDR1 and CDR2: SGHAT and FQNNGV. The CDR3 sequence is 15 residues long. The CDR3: CASSFAHLESYEQYF. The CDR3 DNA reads TGTGCCAGCAGCTTCGCACACTTGGAGTCCTACGAGCAGTACTTC.

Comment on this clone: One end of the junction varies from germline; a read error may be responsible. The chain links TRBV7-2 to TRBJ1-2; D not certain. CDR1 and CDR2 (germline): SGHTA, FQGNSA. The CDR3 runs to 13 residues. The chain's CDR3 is CASSLYSNNGYTF. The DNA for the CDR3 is TGTGCCAGCAGCTTGTACAGTAACAATGGCTACACCTTC.

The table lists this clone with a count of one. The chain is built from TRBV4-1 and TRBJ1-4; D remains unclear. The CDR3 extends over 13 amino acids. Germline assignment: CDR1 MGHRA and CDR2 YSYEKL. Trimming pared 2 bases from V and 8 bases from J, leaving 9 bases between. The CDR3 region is CASSQLFVEKLFF. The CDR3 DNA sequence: TGCGCCAGCAGCCAACTGTTTGTAGAAAAACTGTTTTTT.

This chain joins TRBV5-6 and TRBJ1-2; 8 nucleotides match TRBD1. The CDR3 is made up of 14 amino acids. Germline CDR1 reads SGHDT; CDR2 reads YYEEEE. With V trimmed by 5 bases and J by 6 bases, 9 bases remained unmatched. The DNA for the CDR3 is TGTGCCAGCAGGCCGACAGGGGTTTTAGATGGCTACACCTTC. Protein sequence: CASRPTGVLDGYTF.

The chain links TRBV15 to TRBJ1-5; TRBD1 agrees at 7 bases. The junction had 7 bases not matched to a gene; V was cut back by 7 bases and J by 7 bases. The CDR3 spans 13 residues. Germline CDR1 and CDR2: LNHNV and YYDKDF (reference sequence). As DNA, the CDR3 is TGTGCCACCACGACAGGGTCTCGACAGCCCCAGCATTTT. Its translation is CATTTGSRQPQHF.

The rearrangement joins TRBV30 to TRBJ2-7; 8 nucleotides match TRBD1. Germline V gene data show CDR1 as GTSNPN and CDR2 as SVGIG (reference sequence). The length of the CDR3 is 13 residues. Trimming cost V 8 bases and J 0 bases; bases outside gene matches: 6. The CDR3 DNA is TGTGCCACACACAGGGGGAGCTCCTACGAGCAGTACTTC. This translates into CATHRGSSYEQYF.

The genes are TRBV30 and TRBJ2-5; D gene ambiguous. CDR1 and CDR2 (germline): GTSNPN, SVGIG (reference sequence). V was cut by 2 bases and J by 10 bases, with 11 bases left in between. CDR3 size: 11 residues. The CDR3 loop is CAWSLGWSQYF. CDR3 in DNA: TGTGCCTGGAGTCTTGGCTGGAGCCAGTACTTC.

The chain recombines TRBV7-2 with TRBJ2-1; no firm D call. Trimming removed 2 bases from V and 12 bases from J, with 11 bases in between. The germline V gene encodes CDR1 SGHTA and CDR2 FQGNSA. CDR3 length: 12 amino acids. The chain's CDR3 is CASSLLGPGQFF. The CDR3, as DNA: TGTGCCAGCAGCTTACTTGGACCTGGGCAGTTCTTC.

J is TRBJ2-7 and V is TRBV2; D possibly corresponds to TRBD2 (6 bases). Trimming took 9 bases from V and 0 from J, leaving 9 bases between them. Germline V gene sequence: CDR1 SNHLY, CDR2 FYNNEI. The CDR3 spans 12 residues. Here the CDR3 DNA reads TGTGCCAGGGGGGGAAACTCCTACGAGCAGTACTTC. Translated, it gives CARGGNSYEQYF. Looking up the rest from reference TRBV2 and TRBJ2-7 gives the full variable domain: EPEVTQTPSHQVTQMGQEVILRCVPISNHLYFYWYRQILGQKVEFLVSFYNNEISEKSEIFDDQFSVERPDGSNFTLKIRSTKLEDSAMYFCARGGNSYEQYFGPGTRLTVT.